This is a list of T cell receptor beta chains from one sample in a study of CD8 T cells in ankylosing spondylitis. TCRdb itself ran the 5' RACE reads through MiXCR, one entry per CDR3 protein. The data hold a few hundred thousand distinct CDR3 sequences, with 20% to 25% observed a single time. Sequenced input: blood, either unsorted or a sorted T cell fraction (not recorded which). Receptors originate from a male donor with ankylosing spondylitis. Each CDR3 is given without its conserved first and last residue. Each record gives: CDR3 length, V gene, J gene, CDR3 protein.

>12|TRBV5-1|TRBJ1-1
ASSLDIRNTEAF
>11|TRBV3-1|TRBJ1-1
ASSQDRWGEAF
>14|TRBV2|TRBJ1-4
ASSELAGQPNEKLF
>12|TRBV5-1|TRBJ2-7
ASSLTDSLSEQY
>13|TRBV4-2|TRBJ1-4
ASSQDNRMNEKLF
>14|TRBV12-3/TRBV12-4|TRBJ2-2
ASMIPGVKNTGELF
>13|TRBV20-1|TRBJ2-1
SARGGLAGVNEQF
>12|TRBV29-1|TRBJ2-1
SVRPLAIYNEQF
>13|TRBV6-1|TRBJ1-3
ASSRGQISGNTIY
>13|TRBV11-1|TRBJ2-1
ASSRGSSSYNEQF
>14|TRBV28|TRBJ2-1
ASSFFPVGGYNEQF
>13|TRBV24-1|TRBJ2-1
ATSDIRTGKDEQF
>14|TRBV2|TRBJ2-5
ASRLDIRTSGETQY
>11|TRBV5-1|TRBJ1-1
ASSFRGEAEAF
>10|TRBV20-1|TRBJ2-4
SAPQPVNIQY
>11|TRBV20-1|TRBJ2-7
SARGGGRYEQY
>13|TRBV6-2/TRBV6-3|TRBJ2-1
ASSYGTPSYNEQF
>13|TRBV7-9|TRBJ1-6
ASSLRDAQVSPLH
>11|TRBV4-2|TRBJ2-1
ASGSESYNEQF
>10|TRBV20-1|TRBJ1-2
SGFVTAYGYT
>14|TRBV4-3|TRBJ1-5
ASSQVWRNSNQPQH
>14|TRBV10-3|TRBJ2-5
AISGTGTGGRETQY
>13|TRBV20-1|TRBJ2-3
SARRAGQRTDTQY
>12|TRBV5-6|TRBJ2-7
ASSFGQGRYEQY
>13|TRBV5-1|TRBJ2-6
ASSFRQAGANVLT
>11|TRBV20-1|TRBJ2-1
SAQAGGRNEQF
>12|TRBV29-1|TRBJ2-6
SVLQGAGANVLT
>16|TRBV6-2/TRBV6-3|TRBJ2-2
ASSYSTRGRANTGELF
>10|TRBV7-9|TRBJ1-2
ASSLSWEGYT
>11|TRBV6-1|TRBJ2-2
ASSVSVAGELF
>10|TRBV6-4|TRBJ1-6
ASSDGSSPLH
>13|TRBV20-1|TRBJ2-1
SAQEGELLYNEQF
>12|TRBV28|TRBJ2-4
ASTPGQGANIQY